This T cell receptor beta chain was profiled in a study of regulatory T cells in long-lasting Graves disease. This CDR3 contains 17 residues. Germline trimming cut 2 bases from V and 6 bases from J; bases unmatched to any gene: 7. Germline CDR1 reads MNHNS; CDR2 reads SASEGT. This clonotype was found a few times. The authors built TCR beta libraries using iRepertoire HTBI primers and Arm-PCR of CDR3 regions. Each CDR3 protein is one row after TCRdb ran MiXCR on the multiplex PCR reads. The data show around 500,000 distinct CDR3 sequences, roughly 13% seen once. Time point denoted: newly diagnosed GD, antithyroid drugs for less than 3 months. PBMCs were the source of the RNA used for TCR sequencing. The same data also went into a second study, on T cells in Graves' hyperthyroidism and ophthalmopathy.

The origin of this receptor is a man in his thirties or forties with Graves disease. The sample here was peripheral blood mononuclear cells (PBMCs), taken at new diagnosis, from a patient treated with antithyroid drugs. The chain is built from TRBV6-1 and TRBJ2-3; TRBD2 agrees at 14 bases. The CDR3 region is CASSEWGLAGVQDTQYF. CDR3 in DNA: TGTGCCAGCAGTGAATGGGGACTAGCGGGAGTTCAGGATACGCAGTATTTT.